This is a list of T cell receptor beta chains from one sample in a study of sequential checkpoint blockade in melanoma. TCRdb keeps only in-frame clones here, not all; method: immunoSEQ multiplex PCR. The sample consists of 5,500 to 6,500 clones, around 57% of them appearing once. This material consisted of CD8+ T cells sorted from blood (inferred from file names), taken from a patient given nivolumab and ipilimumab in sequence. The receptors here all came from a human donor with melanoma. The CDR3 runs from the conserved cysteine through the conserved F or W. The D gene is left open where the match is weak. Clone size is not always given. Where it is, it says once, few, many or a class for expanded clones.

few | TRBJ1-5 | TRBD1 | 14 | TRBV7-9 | TGTGCCAGCAGCTCAGGGGGGAGCAATCAGCCCCAGCATTTT | CASSSGGSNQPQHF
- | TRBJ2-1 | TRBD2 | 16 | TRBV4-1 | TGCGCCAGCAGGCCCGGACTAGCGGCCATATACAATGAGCAGTTCTTC | CASRPGLAAIYNEQFF
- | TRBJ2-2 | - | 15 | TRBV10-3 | TGTGCCATCAGTGAGGACAGGTCGAACACCGGGGAGCTGTTTTTT | CAISEDRSNTGELFF
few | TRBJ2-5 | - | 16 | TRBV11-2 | TGTGCCAGCAGCTTGAGGGGGACAACCTATCAAGAGACCCAGTACTTC | CASSLRGTTYQETQYF
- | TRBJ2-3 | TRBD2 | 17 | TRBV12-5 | TGTGCTAGTGGTTTGATCGAGGGACTAGCACGTGCAGATACGCAGTATTTT | CASGLIEGLARADTQYF
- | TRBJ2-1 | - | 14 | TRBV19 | TGTGCCAGTACAGGGCCCCCATCCTACAATGAGCAGTTCTTC | CASTGPPSYNEQFF
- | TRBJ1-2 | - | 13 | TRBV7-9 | TGTGCCAGCAGCTTAGACCCCGCTAAAGGCTACACCTTC | CASSLDPAKGYTF
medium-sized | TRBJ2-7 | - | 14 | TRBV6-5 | TGTGCCAGCAGTTCCGGGACTTATACTGCCGTGCAGTACTTC | CASSSGTYTAVQYF
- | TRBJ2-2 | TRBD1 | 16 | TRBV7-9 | TGTGCCAGCAGTTCACCACAGGGGGAGGTCCCCGGGGAGCTGTTTTTT | CASSSPQGEVPGELFF
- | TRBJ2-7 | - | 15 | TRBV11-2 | TGTGCCAGCAGCTCCCCCGTAGGCGGGCACTACGAGCAGTACTTC | CASSSPVGGHYEQYF
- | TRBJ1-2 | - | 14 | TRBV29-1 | TGCAGCGTTGATGGGGGGGACGACTTCTATGGCTACACCTTC | CSVDGGDDFYGYTF
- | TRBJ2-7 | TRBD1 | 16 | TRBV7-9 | TGTGCCAGCAGCTCCCGCGGGACAGGGCTCATCTACGAGCAGTACTTC | CASSSRGTGLIYEQYF
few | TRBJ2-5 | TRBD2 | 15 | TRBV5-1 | TGCGCCAGCAGCTCCCTCGGGGGGGGAATCGAGACCCAGTACTTC | CASSSLGGGIETQYF
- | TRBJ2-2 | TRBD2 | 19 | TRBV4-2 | TGTGCCAGCAGCCAAGAAGGTGCTAGCGGGAGGGCCTACACCGGGGAGCTGTTTTTT | CASSQEGASGRAYTGELFF
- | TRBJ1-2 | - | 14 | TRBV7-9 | TGTGCCAGCAGCTTAGATCAGGGTAGGGCTGGCTACACCTTC | CASSLDQGRAGYTF
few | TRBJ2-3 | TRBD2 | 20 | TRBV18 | TGTGCCAGCTCACCACCACTAGCGGGGGATTTTACCCGAAACACAGATACGCAGTATTTT | CASSPPLAGDFTRNTDTQYF
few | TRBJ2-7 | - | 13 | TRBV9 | TGTGCCAGATTAGATGAGGGAGGCTACGAGCAGTACTTC | CARLDEGGYEQYF
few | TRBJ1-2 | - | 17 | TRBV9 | TGTGCCAGCAGCGTAGACCCAAGCCCACAGTTGAACTATGGCTACACCTTC | CASSVDPSPQLNYGYTF
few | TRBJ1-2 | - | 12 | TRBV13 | TGTGCCAGCAGCTTACGCGTCAATGGCTACACCTTC | CASSLRVNGYTF
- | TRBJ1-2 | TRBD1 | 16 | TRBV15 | TGTGCCACCAGCAGAGTAGTAGGGGGCGCAGGCTATGGCTACACCTTC | CATSRVVGGAGYGYTF
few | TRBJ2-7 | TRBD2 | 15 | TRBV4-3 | TGCGCCAGCAGCGAAGGACTAGCGGGGGTTTACGAGCAGTACTTC | CASSEGLAGVYEQYF
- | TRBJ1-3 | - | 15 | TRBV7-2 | TGTGCCAGCAGCTTACCGGCCGGGTTTGGGAACACCATATATTTT | CASSLPAGFGNTIYF
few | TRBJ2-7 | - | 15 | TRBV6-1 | TGTGCCAGCAGTGAATACCCCGGTAGCTCCTACGAGCAGTACTTC | CASSEYPGSSYEQYF
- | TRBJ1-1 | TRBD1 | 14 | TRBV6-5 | TGTGCCAGCAGTTACTCGACAGGGGGTCCTGAAGCTTTCTTT | CASSYSTGGPEAFF
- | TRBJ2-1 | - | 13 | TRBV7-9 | TGTGCCAGCAGCCCCGGTCAGGGGCGTGAGCAGTTCTTC | CASSPGQGREQFF
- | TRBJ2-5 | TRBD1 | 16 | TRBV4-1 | TGCGCCAGCAGCCAAGATAAGGGACAGGGCGGTGGGACCCAGTACTTC | CASSQDKGQGGGTQYF